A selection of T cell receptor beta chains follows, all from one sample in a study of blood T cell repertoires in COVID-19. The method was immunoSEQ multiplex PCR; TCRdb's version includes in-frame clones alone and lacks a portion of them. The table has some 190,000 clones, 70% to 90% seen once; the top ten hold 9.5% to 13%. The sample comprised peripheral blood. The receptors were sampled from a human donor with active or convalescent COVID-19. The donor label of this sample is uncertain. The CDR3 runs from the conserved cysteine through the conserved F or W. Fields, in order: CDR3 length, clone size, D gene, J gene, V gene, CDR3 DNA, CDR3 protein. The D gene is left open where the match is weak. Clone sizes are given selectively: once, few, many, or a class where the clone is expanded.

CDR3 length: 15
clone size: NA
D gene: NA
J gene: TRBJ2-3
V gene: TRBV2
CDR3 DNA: TGTGCCAGTTTTCGCGGGGGCTCGAGTGCAGATACGCAGTATTTT
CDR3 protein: CASFRGGSSADTQYF

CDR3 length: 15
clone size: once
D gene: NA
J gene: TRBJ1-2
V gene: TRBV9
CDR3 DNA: TGTGCCAGCAGCTCCTGGGGCGGGGCTAACTATGGCTACACCTTC
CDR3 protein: CASSSWGGANYGYTF

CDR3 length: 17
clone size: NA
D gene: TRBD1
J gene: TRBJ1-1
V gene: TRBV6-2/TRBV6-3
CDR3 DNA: TGTGCCAGCAGTTTCGGGACAGGGGGAAACATGAACACTGAAGCTTTCTTT
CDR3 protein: CASSFGTGGNMNTEAFF

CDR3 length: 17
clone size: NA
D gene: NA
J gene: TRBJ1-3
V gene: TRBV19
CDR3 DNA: TGTGCCAGTACTGATGAAGGACAGAGACTCTCTGGAAACACCATATATTTT
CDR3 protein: CASTDEGQRLSGNTIYF

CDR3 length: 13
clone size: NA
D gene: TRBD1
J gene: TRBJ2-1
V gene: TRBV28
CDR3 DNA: TGTGCCAGCTACAGGGGAGCCTACAATGAGCAGTTCTTC
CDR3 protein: CASYRGAYNEQFF

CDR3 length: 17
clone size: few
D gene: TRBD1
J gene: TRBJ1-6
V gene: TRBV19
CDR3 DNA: TGTGCCAGTAGTATCAGGGGACAGGGCCCCTCGATGTCACCCCTCCACTTT
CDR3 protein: CASSIRGQGPSMSPLHF

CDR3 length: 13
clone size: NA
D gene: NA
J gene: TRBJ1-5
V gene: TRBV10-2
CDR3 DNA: TGCGCCAGCGGGAGGGGTAGCAATCAGCCCCAGCATTTT
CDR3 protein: CASGRGSNQPQHF

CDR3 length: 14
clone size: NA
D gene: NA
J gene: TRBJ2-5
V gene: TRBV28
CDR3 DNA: TGTGCCAGCAGTTTGACTTCCTCACAAGAGACCCAGTACTTC
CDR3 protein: CASSLTSSQETQYF

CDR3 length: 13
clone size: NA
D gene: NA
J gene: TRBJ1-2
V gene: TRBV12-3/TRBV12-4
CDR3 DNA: TGTGCCAGCAGTCCCCAAACAGGGTATGGCTACACCTTC
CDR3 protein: CASSPQTGYGYTF

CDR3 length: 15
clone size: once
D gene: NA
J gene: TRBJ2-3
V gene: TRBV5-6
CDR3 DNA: TGTGCCAGCAGCTTGGGGCAGGCCCTAAGAGATACGCAGTATTTT
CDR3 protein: CASSLGQALRDTQYF

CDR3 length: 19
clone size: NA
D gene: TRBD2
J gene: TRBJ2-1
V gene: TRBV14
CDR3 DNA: TGTGCCAGCAGCCCAAGGACTAGCGGGGGCCTGAGCTCCTACAATGAGCAGTTCTTC
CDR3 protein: CASSPRTSGGLSSYNEQFF

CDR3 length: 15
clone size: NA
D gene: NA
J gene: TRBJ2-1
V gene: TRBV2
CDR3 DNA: TGTGCCAGCAGTGAGAGGCGTTACTCCTACAATGAGCAGTTCTTC
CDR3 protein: CASSERRYSYNEQFF

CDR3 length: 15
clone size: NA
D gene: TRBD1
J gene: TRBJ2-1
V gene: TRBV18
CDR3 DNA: TGTGCCAGCTCACCAGGGACAGGGGGCAACAATGAGCAGTTCTTC
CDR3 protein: CASSPGTGGNNEQFF

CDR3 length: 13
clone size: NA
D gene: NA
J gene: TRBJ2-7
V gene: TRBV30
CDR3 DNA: TGTGCCTGGAGTGTAGGGGTCAGCTACGAGCAGTACTTC
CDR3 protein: CAWSVGVSYEQYF

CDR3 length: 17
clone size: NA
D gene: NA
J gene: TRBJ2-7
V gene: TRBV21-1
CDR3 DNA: TGTGCCAGCAGCAAAGTCGGGACTAGCGGGAGTCACGACGAGCAGTACTTC
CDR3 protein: CASSKVGTSGSHDEQYF

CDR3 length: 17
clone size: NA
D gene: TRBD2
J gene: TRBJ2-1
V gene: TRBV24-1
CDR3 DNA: TGTGCCACCAGTGACCCGCTCCCGGGACTAGCGGGAGAAGAGCAGTTCTTC
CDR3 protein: CATSDPLPGLAGEEQFF

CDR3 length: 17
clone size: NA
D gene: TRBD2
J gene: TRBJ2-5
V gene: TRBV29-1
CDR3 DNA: TGCAGCGTGGAGACTAGCGGGAGTGGGGGCCACGGAGAGACCCAGTACTTC
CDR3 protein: CSVETSGSGGHGETQYF

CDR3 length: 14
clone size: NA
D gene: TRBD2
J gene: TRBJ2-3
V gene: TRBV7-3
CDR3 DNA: TGTGCCAGCAGCTTAACCGGGGGGTCAGATACGCAGTATTTT
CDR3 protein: CASSLTGGSDTQYF

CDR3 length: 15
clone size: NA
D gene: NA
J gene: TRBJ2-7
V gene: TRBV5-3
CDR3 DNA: TGTGCCAGAAGCTTAAGGGACTCTTCACGCTACGAGCAGTACTTC
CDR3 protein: CARSLRDSSRYEQYF

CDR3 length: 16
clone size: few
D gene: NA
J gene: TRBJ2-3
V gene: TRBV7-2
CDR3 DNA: TGTGCCAGCAGCTTAAGGTCAGGGGCCAGCACAGATACGCAGTATTTT
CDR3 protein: CASSLRSGASTDTQYF

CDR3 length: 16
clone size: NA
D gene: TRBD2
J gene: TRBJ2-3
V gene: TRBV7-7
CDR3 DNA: TGTGCCAGCAGCTTAGGGGCTAGCGGGGGAAGAGATACGCAGTATTTT
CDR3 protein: CASSLGASGGRDTQYF

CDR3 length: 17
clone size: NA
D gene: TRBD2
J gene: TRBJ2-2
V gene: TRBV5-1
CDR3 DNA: TGCGCCAGCAGCACCCAAGGGACTAGCGGGACCTACGGGGAGCTGTTTTTT
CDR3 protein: CASSTQGTSGTYGELFF

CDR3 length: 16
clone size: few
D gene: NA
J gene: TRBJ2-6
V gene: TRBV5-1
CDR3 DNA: TGCGCCAGCAGCTTGGGCACGAGCTCTGGGGCCAACGTCCTGACTTTC
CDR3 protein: CASSLGTSSGANVLTF

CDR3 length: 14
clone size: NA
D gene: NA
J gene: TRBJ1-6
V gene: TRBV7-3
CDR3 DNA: TGTGCCAGCAGCCTCTCGGGGGGGAATTCACCCCTCCACTTT
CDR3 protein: CASSLSGGNSPLHF

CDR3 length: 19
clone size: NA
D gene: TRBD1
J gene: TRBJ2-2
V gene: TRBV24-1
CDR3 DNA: TGTGCCACCAGTGACCGACATAATTGGGACAGTAGCCTTCCCGGGGAGCTGTTTTTT
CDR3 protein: CATSDRHNWDSSLPGELFF

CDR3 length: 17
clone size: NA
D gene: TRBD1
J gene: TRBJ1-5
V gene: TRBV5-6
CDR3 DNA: TGTGCCAGCAGCTTGACCGGGACAGTGTTTAGCAATCAGCCCCAGCATTTT
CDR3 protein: CASSLTGTVFSNQPQHF

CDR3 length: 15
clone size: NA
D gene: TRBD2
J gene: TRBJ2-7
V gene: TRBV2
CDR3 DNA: TGTGCCAGCAGGCCAGAGGGACTAGCGGTTTACGAGCAGTACTTC
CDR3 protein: CASRPEGLAVYEQYF

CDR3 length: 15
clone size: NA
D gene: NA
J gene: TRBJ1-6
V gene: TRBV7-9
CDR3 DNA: TGTGCCAGCAACCCCCAGACAGGAGTCAATTCACCCCTCCACTTT
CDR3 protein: CASNPQTGVNSPLHF

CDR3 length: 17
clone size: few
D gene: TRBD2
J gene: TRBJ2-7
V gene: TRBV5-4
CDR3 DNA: TGTGCCAGCGCGGAGGACCTAGGGCTAGCGGGAGGGTACGAGCAGTACTTC
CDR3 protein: CASAEDLGLAGGYEQYF

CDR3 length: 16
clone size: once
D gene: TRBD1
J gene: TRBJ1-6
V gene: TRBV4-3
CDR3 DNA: TGCGCCAGCAGCCAAGAGGCGACAGGGGCCAATTCACCCCTCCACTTT
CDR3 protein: CASSQEATGANSPLHF

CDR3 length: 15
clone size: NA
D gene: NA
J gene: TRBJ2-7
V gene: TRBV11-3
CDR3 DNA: TGTGCCAGCAGCTTAGAGCGGGCCGAGCGCTACGAGCAGTACTTC
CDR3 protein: CASSLERAERYEQYF

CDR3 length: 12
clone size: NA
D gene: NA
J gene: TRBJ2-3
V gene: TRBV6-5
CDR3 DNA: TGTGCCAGCAACAATCCCCGTAATACGCAGTATTTT
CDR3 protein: CASNNPRNTQYF

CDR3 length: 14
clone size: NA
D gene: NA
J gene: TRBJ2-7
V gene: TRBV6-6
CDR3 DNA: TGTGCCAGCAGCCCAGGGACGGGAGAAATCGAGCAGTACTTC
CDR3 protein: CASSPGTGEIEQYF

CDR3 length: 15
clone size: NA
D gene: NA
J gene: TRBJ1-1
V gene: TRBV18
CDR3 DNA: TGTGCCAGCTCACCCCTCCCAGGGGCTAACACTGAAGCTTTCTTT
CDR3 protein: CASSPLPGANTEAFF

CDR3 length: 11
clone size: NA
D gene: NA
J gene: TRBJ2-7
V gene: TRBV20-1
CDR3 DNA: TGCAGTGCGAACAGTGCCTACGAGCAGTACTTC
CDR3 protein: CSANSAYEQYF

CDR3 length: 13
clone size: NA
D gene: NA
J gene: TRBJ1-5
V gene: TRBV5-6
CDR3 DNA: TGTGCCAGCAGCTTGATCGGGGAAAGGTCCCAGCATTTT
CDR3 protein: CASSLIGERSQHF

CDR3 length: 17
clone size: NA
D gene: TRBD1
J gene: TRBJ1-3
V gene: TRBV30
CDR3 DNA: TGTGCCTGGGGGGGACCTGGGGACAGGGTGGAAGGAAACACCATATATTTT
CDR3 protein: CAWGGPGDRVEGNTIYF

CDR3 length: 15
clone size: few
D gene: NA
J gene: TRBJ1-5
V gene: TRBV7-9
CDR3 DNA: TGTGCCAGCAGCTTAGTCGGGGGGCCAGGGCAGCCCCAGCATTTT
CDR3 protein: CASSLVGGPGQPQHF

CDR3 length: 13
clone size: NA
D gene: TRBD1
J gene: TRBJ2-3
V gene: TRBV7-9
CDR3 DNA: TGTGCCAGCACCCCGGACAGGACAGATACGCAGTATTTT
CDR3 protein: CASTPDRTDTQYF

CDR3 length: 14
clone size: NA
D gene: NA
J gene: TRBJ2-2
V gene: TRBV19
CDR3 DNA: TGTGTAACGAAGGGGAGGAGTGACACCGGGGAGCTGTTTTTT
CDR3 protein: CVTKGRSDTGELFF

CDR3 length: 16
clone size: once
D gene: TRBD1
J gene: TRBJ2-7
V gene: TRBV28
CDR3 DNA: TGTGCCAGCAGTATCCCCGCCGACAGGGTAAGCTACGAGCAGTACTTC
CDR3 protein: CASSIPADRVSYEQYF

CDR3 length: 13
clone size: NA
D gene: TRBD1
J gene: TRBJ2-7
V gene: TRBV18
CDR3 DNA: TGTGCCAGCTCCCGGGACAGGGCTTACGAGCAGTACTTC
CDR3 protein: CASSRDRAYEQYF

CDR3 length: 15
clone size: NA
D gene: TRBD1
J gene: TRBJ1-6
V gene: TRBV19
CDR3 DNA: TGTGCCAGTAGACCCGACGGGACAGGGAATTCACCCCTCCACTTT
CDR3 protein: CASRPDGTGNSPLHF

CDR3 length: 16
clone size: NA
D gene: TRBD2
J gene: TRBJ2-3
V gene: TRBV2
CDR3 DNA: TGTGCCAGCAGTGAAGAGGGCGGGAGGGCCGCAGATACGCAGTATTTT
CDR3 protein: CASSEEGGRAADTQYF

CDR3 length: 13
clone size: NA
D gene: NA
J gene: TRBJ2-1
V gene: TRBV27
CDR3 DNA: TGTGCCAGCGGGGGCCGCGTGGGGAATGAGCAGTTCTTC
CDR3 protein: CASGGRVGNEQFF

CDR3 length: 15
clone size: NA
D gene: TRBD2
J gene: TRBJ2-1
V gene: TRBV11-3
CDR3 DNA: TGTGCCAGCAGCCGAACCGGGACTACCTTCTATGAGCAGTTCTTC
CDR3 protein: CASSRTGTTFYEQFF

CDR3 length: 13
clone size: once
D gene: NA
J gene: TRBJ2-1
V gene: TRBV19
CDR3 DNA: TGTGCCAGTAGTACCGGGACCTACAATGAGCAGTTCTTC
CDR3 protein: CASSTGTYNEQFF

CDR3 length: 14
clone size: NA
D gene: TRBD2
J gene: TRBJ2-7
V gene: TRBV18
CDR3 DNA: TGTGCCAGCTCAACCGGGACTACCTACTACGAGCAGTACTTC
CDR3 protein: CASSTGTTYYEQYF

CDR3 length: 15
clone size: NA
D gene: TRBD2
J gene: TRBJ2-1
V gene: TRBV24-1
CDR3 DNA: TGTGCCACCAGTGTTGGGGGGAGGGCCGTGGAAGAGCAGTTCTTC
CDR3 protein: CATSVGGRAVEEQFF

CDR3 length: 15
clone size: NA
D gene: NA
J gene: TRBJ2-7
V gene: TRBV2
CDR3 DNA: TGTGCCAGCATATCCGGCCCTCTACTAGACTACGAGCAGTACTTC
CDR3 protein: CASISGPLLDYEQYF